These T cell receptor beta chains were read from a single sample in a study of blood T cells in healthy people across ages. TCRdb re-analysed the 5' RACE reads in MiXCR, keeping a single row per CDR3 protein. Among 1.5 million to 2 million distinct CDR3 sequences listed, under 30% were seen once. The sample comprised blood. Every receptor here comes from a woman in her thirties in good health. The CDR3 runs from the conserved cysteine through the conserved F or W. The D gene is left open where the match is weak. Clone size is shown for a subset of rows, as once, few, many or a class of expanded clone.

abundance	d_gene	j_gene	v_gene	CDR3aa	CDR3nt
.	TRBD1	TRBJ1-2	TRBV5-4	CASSPETGFSYGYTF	TGTGCCAGCAGCCCCGAGACAGGGTTCTCCTATGGCTACACCTTC
.	.	TRBJ1-1	TRBV12-3/TRBV12-4	CASSLNPVAFF	TGTGCCAGCAGTTTAAACCCGGTAGCTTTCTTT
.	TRBD1	TRBJ1-6	TRBV7-3	CASSSTGGNNSPLHF	TGTGCCAGCAGCTCCACAGGGGGCAATAATTCACCCCTCCACTTT
few	.	TRBJ2-7	TRBV29-1	CSVNGEGQAYEQYF	TGCAGCGTTAACGGGGAGGGACAGGCCTACGAGCAGTACTTC
many	.	TRBJ2-7	TRBV30	CAWSVVWLSYEQYF	TGTGCCTGGAGTGTAGTGTGGCTATCCTACGAGCAGTACTTC
.	.	TRBJ2-3	TRBV13	CASSLLRDTDTQYF	TGTGCCAGCAGCTTGCTGCGGGACACAGATACGCAGTATTTT
.	.	TRBJ1-1	TRBV18	CASSPPTGTAEAFF	TGTGCCAGCTCGCCGCCAACAGGGACCGCTGAAGCTTTCTTT
.	.	TRBJ2-5	TRBV5-1	CASTLPGLETQYF	TGCGCCAGCACCCTACCCGGGCTAGAGACCCAGTACTTC
.	.	TRBJ2-7	TRBV2	CASRNDGSYEQYF	TGTGCCAGCAGGAACGACGGCAGCTACGAGCAGTACTTC
.	TRBD1	TRBJ1-2	TRBV27	CASSFLRDRVINYGYTF	TGTGCCAGCAGTTTCCTCCGTGACAGGGTGATAAACTATGGCTACACCTTC
many	.	TRBJ2-5	TRBV13	CASSLGEARETQYF	TGTGCCAGCAGCTTAGGCGAAGCGCGGGAGACCCAGTACTTC
many	TRBD1	TRBJ2-7	TRBV6-6	CASSRQGIEQYF	TGTGCCAGCAGTCGACAGGGAATCGAGCAGTACTTC
few	.	TRBJ1-5	TRBV7-2	CASSLGAAVSNQPQHF	TGTGCCAGCAGCTTAGGGGCAGCCGTTAGCAATCAGCCCCAGCATTTT
.	TRBD2	TRBJ2-5	TRBV10-3	CAISTPRTSGGARETQYF	TGTGCCATCAGTACTCCCCGGACTAGCGGGGGGGCCAGAGAGACCCAGTACTTC
.	.	TRBJ2-6	TRBV4-2	CASSQEKGPGANVLTF	TGTGCCAGCAGCCAAGAAAAGGGCCCTGGGGCCAACGTCCTGACTTTC
.	.	TRBJ2-3	TRBV29-1	CSDSTNIPTDTQYF	TGCAGTGACTCGACGAACATTCCCACAGATACGCAGTATTTT
.	.	TRBJ2-1	TRBV14	CASSQEPGGPRWAYNEQFF	TGTGCCAGCAGCCAAGAGCCAGGCGGGCCTAGGTGGGCCTACAATGAGCAGTTCTTC
.	.	TRBJ1-2	TRBV7-9	CASSETPLRDGYTF	TGTGCCAGCAGCGAGACACCCCTGAGGGATGGCTACACCTTC
few	.	TRBJ2-1	TRBV6-2/TRBV6-3	CASSFKGYEQFF	TGTGCCAGCAGTTTCAAAGGCTATGAGCAGTTCTTC
.	TRBD1	TRBJ2-4	TRBV20-1	CSAPNTGTGAIQYF	TGCAGTGCGCCCAATACCGGGACAGGGGCCATTCAGTACTTC
once	.	TRBJ2-3	TRBV10-3	CAIAGQSYTDTQYF	TGTGCCATCGCGGGACAGAGTTACACAGATACGCAGTATTTT
.	.	TRBJ2-2	TRBV7-3	CASSNIGGPSTGELFF	TGTGCCAGCAGCAACATAGGGGGGCCGAGCACCGGGGAGCTGTTTTTT
few	.	TRBJ1-1	TRBV20-1	CSARDGLENTEAFF	TGCAGTGCTAGAGATGGTTTAGAGAACACTGAAGCTTTCTTT
few	TRBD1	TRBJ1-5	TRBV20-1	CSASTRGPRQPQHF	TGCAGTGCTAGCACTAGGGGGCCTCGGCAGCCCCAGCATTTT
once	.	TRBJ1-5	TRBV5-6	CACSLGGNQPQHF	TGTGCCTGCAGCTTGGGCGGAAACCAGCCCCAGCATTTT
.	.	TRBJ2-7	TRBV5-6	CASSLGQAVLTYEQYF	TGTGCCAGCAGCTTGGGACAGGCTGTCCTTACCTACGAGCAGTACTTC
.	.	TRBJ2-5	TRBV7-2	CASSLGASPETQYF	TGTGCCAGCAGCTTAGGGGCTTCCCCAGAGACCCAGTACTTC
.	TRBD2	TRBJ2-5	TRBV29-1	CSVESSGGQETQYF	TGCAGCGTTGAATCTAGCGGGGGCCAAGAGACCCAGTACTTC
.	.	TRBJ2-1	TRBV5-1	CASSLAALSYNEQFF	TGCGCCAGCAGCTTAGCGGCCCTCTCCTACAATGAGCAGTTCTTC
.	.	TRBJ2-7	TRBV5-6	CASSSTGPSYKQYF	TGTGCCAGCAGCAGCACAGGGCCTTCCTACAAGCAGTACTTC
few	.	TRBJ1-1	TRBV20-1	CSASSRADTEAFF	TGCAGTGCTAGTAGCAGGGCCGACACTGAAGCTTTCTTT
.	.	TRBJ2-5	TRBV7-9	CASSAPRNRLETQYF	TGTGCCAGCAGCGCCCCTAGGAACAGACTAGAGACCCAGTACTTC
many	.	TRBJ2-7	TRBV7-2	CASTWRGPMSYEQYF	TGTGCCAGCACTTGGAGAGGACCAATGTCCTACGAGCAGTACTTC
.	TRBD1	TRBJ2-3	TRBV9	CASSPGRDREADTQYF	TGTGCCAGCAGCCCAGGGCGGGACAGGGAGGCAGATACGCAGTATTTT
few	TRBD1	TRBJ2-1	TRBV7-9	CASRRGQGHEQFF	TGTGCCAGCAGAAGAGGACAGGGCCATGAGCAGTTCTTC
few	TRBD1	TRBJ2-5	TRBV28	CTSSFLPPGTGYQETQYF	TGTACCAGCAGTTTCCTACCCCCCGGGACAGGGTACCAAGAGACCCAGTACTTC
many	TRBD2	TRBJ2-7	TRBV4-1	CASSQDGLAGVLPHEQYF	TGCGCCAGCAGCCAAGATGGGCTAGCGGGGGTCCTCCCCCACGAGCAGTACTTC
few	.	TRBJ1-1	TRBV12-3/TRBV12-4	CASRGSGNTEAFF	TGTGCCAGCAGGGGGTCGGGGAACACTGAAGCTTTCTTT
many	.	TRBJ2-1	TRBV28	CATQFGQINNEQFF	TGTGCCACGCAGTTCGGACAGATAAACAATGAGCAGTTCTTC
.	TRBD1	TRBJ2-7	TRBV3-1	CASSLISQGSYEQYF	TGTGCCAGCAGCCTCATCTCACAGGGGTCATACGAGCAGTACTTC
once	.	TRBJ2-1	TRBV27	CVSSLSKGTQFF	TGTGTCAGCAGTTTATCGAAGGGGACGCAGTTCTTC
many	.	TRBJ2-5	TRBV6-5	CASSKRPRQETQYF	TGTGCCAGCAGTAAAAGACCTCGCCAAGAGACCCAGTACTTC
.	TRBD2	TRBJ2-1	TRBV12-3/TRBV12-4	CASAAGGLNNEQFF	TGTGCCAGCGCAGCGGGGGGTCTCAACAATGAGCAGTTCTTC
.	.	TRBJ1-1	TRBV28	CASSPRSEAFF	TGTGCCAGCAGCCCCCGGAGTGAAGCTTTCTTT
few	TRBD2	TRBJ2-7	TRBV11-2	CASSLPPSGGGYEQYF	TGTGCCAGCAGCTTACCACCTAGCGGGGGTGGGTACGAGCAGTACTTC
.	TRBD1	TRBJ2-3	TRBV7-2	CASSFNRGPGDTQYF	TGTGCCAGCAGCTTCAACAGGGGGCCTGGGGATACGCAGTATTTT
few	TRBD1	TRBJ2-3	TRBV7-2	CASSQTGTADTQYF	TGTGCCAGCAGCCAGACAGGGACGGCAGATACGCAGTATTTT
few	TRBD1	TRBJ1-1	TRBV12-3/TRBV12-4	CASSLTQGPEAFF	TGTGCCAGCAGTTTAACACAGGGGCCTGAAGCTTTCTTT
.	.	TRBJ1-5	TRBV28	CASSLSLLRTQHF	TGTGCCAGCAGTTTAAGTCTGCTCAGGACCCAGCATTTT
.	.	TRBJ1-5	TRBV28	CASSLYARQIQPQHF	TGTGCCAGCAGTTTATATGCCCGGCAGATTCAGCCCCAGCATTTT
.	TRBD1	TRBJ2-3	TRBV10-3	CAISSGTGVTDTQYF	TGTGCCATCAGTTCCGGGACAGGGGTCACAGATACGCAGTATTTT